A selection of T cell receptor beta chains follows, all from one sample in a study of shared clonotypes between healthy human individuals. Some clones are missing from TCRdb's copy, which holds only in-frame ones; the method was immunoSEQ multiplex PCR. The table shows about 2.1 million clones, with just over 90% occurring only once. The sample comprised naive CD8+ T cells from PBMCs. Receptors originate from a man aged 18 to 30 in good health. Some clones in this sample may be carry-over from other donors' samples. Both conserved end residues are part of each CDR3. A D gene is named only where the DNA matches it firmly. Only part of the rows carry a size: once, few, many, or a class if the clone is expanded.

j_call v_call d_call clone_size cdr3_aa cdr3_nt
TRBJ2-4 TRBV27 TRBD2 - CASSKWGLALAKNIQYF TGTGCCAGCAGTAAATGGGGACTAGCCTTAGCCAAAAACATTCAGTACTTC
TRBJ2-7 TRBV28 - - CASSLRLHEQYF TGTGCCAGCAGTTTAAGACTACACGAGCAGTACTTC
TRBJ2-5 TRBV7-6 TRBD2 - CASSQGASGRRAQETQYF TGTGCCAGCAGCCAGGGTGCTAGCGGGAGGAGGGCACAAGAGACCCAGTACTTC
TRBJ2-5 TRBV27 - - CASSLLRGETQYF TGTGCCAGCAGTTTACTCCGGGGAGAGACCCAGTACTTC
TRBJ1-1 TRBV27 - - CASMFLNKNTEAFF TGTGCCAGCATGTTCCTGAACAAGAACACTGAAGCTTTCTTT
TRBJ2-7 TRBV9 - - CASSGPDNGPYEQYF TGTGCCAGCAGCGGACCGGACAACGGCCCCTACGAGCAGTACTTC
TRBJ2-7 TRBV5-1 - - CASTMDLGRGYEQYF TGCGCCAGCACCATGGACCTCGGGAGAGGATACGAGCAGTACTTC
TRBJ1-1 TRBV5-4 - - CASSQGTEAFF TGTGCCAGCAGCCAAGGGACTGAAGCTTTCTTT
TRBJ2-1 TRBV7-2 - - CASSLSPRGAGALMGFF TGTGCCAGCAGCTTATCCCCCCGGGGGGCGGGGGCTCTTATGGGGTTCTTC
TRBJ2-3 TRBV27 TRBD1 once CASSPLQTGGKDTQYF TGTGCCAGCAGTCCACTTCAGACAGGGGGTAAAGATACGCAGTATTTT
TRBJ2-1 TRBV11-3 TRBD1 - CASSDRGDEQFF TGTGCCAGCAGCGACAGGGGTGATGAGCAGTTCTTC
TRBJ1-2 TRBV7-9 - - CASGRQNPSTF TGTGCCAGCGGCCGACAGAACCCTTCCACCTTC
TRBJ2-1 TRBV11-2 TRBD1 once CASSLQPGQGINNEQFF TGTGCCAGCAGCTTACAACCGGGACAGGGGATCAACAATGAGCAGTTCTTC